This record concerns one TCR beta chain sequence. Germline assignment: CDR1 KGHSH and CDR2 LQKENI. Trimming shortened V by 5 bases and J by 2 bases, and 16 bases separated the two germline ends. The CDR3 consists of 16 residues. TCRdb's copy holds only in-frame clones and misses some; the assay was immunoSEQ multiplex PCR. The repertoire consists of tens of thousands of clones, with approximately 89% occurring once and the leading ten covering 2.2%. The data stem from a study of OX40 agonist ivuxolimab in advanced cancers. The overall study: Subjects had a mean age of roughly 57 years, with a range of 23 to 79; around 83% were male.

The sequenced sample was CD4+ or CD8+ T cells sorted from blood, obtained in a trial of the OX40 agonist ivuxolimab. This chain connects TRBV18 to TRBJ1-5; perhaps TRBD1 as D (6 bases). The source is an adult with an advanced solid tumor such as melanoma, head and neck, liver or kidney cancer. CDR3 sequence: CASSVYEGVGNQPQHF. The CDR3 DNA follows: TGTGCCAGCTCAGTTTACGAGGGGGTAGGCAATCAGCCCCAGCATTTT.